Listed here is a single TCR beta chain. Its target is unknown. The protocol was immunoSEQ multiplex PCR, while the TCRdb copy is restricted to in-frame clones and leaves out a portion. This table has 70,000 to 85,000 clones, just under 85% appearing once. Looked up from germline, CDR1 is SGHAT and CDR2 is FQNNGV. The CDR3 covers 14 residues. V gave up 0 bases and J gave up 5 bases, with 10 bases separating them. This record comes from a study of OX40 agonist ivuxolimab in advanced cancers. In the study overall: A mean age of approximately 64 years, range roughly 20 to 80, was recorded, and approximately 85% were male.

Points from the study as a whole: CD4+ and CD8+ blood T cells expanded clonally by week 6 at 0.1 to 3.0 mg/kg.

This chain links TRBV11-2 with TRBJ2-5; D gene uncertain. The TCR comes from an adult with an advanced solid tumor such as melanoma, head and neck, liver or kidney cancer. The sequences come from CD4+ or CD8+ T cells sorted from blood, collected in a trial of the OX40 agonist ivuxolimab. The CDR3 spells CASSLDSFMETQYF. The CDR3 DNA is TGTGCCAGCAGCTTAGACAGTTTTATGGAGACCCAGTACTTC.